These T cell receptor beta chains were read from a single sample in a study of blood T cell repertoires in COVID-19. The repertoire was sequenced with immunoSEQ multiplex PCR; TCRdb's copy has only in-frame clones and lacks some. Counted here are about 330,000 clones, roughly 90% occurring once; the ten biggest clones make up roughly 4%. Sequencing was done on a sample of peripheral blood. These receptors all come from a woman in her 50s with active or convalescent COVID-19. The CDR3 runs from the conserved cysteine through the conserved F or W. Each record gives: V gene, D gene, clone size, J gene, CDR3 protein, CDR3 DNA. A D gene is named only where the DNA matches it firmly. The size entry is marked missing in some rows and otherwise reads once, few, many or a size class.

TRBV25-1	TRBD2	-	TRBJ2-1	CASSGNPGLAGNEQFF	TGTGCCAGCAGTGGGAACCCGGGACTAGCGGGAAATGAGCAGTTCTTC
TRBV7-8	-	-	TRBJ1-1	CASSLGSRVNTEAFF	TGTGCCAGCAGCTTAGGGTCCCGGGTGAACACTGAAGCTTTCTTT
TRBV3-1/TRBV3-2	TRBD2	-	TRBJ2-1	CASSQDPTGLANNEQFF	TGTGCCAGCAGCCAAGACCCGACGGGACTAGCTAACAATGAGCAGTTCTTC
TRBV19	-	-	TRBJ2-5	CASSMDNFQETQYF	TGTGCCAGTAGTATGGACAACTTCCAAGAGACCCAGTACTTC
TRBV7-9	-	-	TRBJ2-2	CASSLPGRGKTGELFF	TGTGCCAGCAGCCTCCCTGGCAGAGGGAAGACCGGGGAGCTGTTTTTT
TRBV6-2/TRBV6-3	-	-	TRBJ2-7	CASSDFGVNSYEQYF	TGTGCCAGCAGTGACTTCGGGGTAAACTCCTACGAGCAGTACTTC
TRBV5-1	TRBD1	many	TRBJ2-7	CASSPNRDRVRSSGPGAYEQYF	TGCGCCAGCAGCCCAAACCGGGACAGGGTGAGATCGAGCGGGCCTGGGGCCTACGAGCAGTACTTC
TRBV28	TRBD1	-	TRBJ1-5	CASSSLQGKQPQHF	TGTGCCAGCAGTTCCTTACAGGGGAAACAGCCCCAGCATTTT
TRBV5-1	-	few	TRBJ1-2	CASSLGGGLDYGYTF	TGCGCCAGCAGCTTGGGCGGGGGACTAGACTATGGCTACACCTTC
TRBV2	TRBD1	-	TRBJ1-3	CASNGQGLGGGNTIYF	TGTGCCAGCAACGGACAGGGGTTGGGAGGTGGAAACACCATATATTTT
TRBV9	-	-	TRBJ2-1	CASSVVWASFTHEQFF	TGTGCCAGCAGCGTAGTGTGGGCTAGCTTTACCCATGAGCAGTTCTTC
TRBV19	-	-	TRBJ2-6	CASMAASGANVLTF	TGTGCCAGTATGGCGGCCTCTGGGGCCAACGTCCTGACTTTC
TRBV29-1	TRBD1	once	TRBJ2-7	CSAGRTGNEQYF	TGCAGCGCCGGCAGGACAGGGAACGAGCAGTACTTC
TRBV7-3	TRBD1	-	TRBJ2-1	CASSPDRANYNEQFF	TGTGCCAGCAGCCCGGACAGGGCAAATTACAATGAGCAGTTCTTC
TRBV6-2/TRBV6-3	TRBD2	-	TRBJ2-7	CASSYGTSGMWDEQYF	TGTGCCAGCAGTTACGGGACTAGCGGGATGTGGGACGAGCAGTACTTC
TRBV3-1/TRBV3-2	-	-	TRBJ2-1	CASSQRGGGAYNEQFF	TGTGCCAGCAGCCAACGGGGCGGGGGCGCTTACAATGAGCAGTTCTTC
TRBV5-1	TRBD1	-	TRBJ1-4	CASSLRPPGTAYNEKLFF	TGCGCCAGCAGCCTCCGTCCCCCGGGGACAGCCTATAATGAAAAACTGTTTTTT
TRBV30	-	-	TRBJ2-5	CAWSVQAETQYF	TGTGCCTGGAGTGTACAAGCGGAGACCCAGTACTTC
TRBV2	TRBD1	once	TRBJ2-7	CASSVDRGSYEQYF	TGTGCCAGCAGTGTTGACAGGGGATCCTACGAGCAGTACTTC
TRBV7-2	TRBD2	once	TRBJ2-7	CASSLVGGSSYEQYF	TGTGCCAGCAGCTTAGTAGGCGGGAGCTCCTACGAGCAGTACTTC
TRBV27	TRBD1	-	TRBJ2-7	CASSLTAGQDSYEQYF	TGTGCCAGCAGTCTAACCGCCGGACAGGACTCTTACGAGCAGTACTTC
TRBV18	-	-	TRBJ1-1	CASSPPGATEAFF	TGTGCCAGCTCACCACCAGGGGCGACTGAAGCTTTCTTT
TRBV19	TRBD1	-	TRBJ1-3	CASGTVGNTIYF	TGTGCCAGTGGGACAGTTGGAAACACCATATATTTT
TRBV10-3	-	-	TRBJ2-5	CAISESTNLAQETQYF	TGTGCCATCAGTGAGTCGACAAATCTAGCGCAAGAGACCCAGTACTTC
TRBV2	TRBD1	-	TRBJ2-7	CASSPTRGSTYEQYF	TGTGCCAGCAGCCCGACCAGGGGGAGCACCTACGAGCAGTACTTC
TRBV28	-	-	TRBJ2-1	CASRVNLGNEQFF	TGTGCCAGCAGAGTAAACCTCGGCAATGAGCAGTTCTTC
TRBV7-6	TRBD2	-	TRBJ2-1	CASSLELAGGPPYNEQFF	TGTGCCAGCAGCTTAGAACTAGCGGGAGGGCCCCCCTACAATGAGCAGTTCTTC